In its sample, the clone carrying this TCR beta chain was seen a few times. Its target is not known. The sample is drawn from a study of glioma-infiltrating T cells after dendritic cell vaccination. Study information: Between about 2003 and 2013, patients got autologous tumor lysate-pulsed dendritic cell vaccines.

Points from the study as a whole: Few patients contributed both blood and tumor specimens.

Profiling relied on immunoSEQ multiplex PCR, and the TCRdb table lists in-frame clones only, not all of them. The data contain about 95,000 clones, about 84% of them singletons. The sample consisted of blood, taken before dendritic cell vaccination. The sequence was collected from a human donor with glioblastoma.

The CDR3 reads CASSSDASGDGGQYF. The DNA of the CDR3 is TGCGCCAGCAGCTCGGATGCTAGCGGGGACGGGGGCCAGTACTTC. The V call is TRBV5-1, the J call TRBJ2-7; TRBD2 agrees at 9 bases. V lost 3 bases, J lost 10 bases, and 14 bases stayed unmatched. This CDR3 comprises 15 residues. Per germline, CDR1 SGHRS and CDR2 YFSETQ.